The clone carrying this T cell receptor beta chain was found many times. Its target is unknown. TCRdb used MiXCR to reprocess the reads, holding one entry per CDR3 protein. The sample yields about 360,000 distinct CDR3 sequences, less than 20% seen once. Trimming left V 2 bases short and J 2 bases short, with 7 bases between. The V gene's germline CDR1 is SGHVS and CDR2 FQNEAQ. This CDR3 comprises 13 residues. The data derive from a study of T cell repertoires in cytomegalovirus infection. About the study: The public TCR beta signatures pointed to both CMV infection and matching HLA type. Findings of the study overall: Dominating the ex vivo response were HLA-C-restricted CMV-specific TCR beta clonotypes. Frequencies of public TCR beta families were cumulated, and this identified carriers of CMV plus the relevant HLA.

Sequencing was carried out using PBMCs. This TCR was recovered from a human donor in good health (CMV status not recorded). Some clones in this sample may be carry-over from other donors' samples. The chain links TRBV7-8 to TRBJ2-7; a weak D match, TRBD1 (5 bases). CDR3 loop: CASSLTGPYEQYF. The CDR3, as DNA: TGTGCCAGCAGCTTAACAGGCCCCTACGAGCAGTACTTC.